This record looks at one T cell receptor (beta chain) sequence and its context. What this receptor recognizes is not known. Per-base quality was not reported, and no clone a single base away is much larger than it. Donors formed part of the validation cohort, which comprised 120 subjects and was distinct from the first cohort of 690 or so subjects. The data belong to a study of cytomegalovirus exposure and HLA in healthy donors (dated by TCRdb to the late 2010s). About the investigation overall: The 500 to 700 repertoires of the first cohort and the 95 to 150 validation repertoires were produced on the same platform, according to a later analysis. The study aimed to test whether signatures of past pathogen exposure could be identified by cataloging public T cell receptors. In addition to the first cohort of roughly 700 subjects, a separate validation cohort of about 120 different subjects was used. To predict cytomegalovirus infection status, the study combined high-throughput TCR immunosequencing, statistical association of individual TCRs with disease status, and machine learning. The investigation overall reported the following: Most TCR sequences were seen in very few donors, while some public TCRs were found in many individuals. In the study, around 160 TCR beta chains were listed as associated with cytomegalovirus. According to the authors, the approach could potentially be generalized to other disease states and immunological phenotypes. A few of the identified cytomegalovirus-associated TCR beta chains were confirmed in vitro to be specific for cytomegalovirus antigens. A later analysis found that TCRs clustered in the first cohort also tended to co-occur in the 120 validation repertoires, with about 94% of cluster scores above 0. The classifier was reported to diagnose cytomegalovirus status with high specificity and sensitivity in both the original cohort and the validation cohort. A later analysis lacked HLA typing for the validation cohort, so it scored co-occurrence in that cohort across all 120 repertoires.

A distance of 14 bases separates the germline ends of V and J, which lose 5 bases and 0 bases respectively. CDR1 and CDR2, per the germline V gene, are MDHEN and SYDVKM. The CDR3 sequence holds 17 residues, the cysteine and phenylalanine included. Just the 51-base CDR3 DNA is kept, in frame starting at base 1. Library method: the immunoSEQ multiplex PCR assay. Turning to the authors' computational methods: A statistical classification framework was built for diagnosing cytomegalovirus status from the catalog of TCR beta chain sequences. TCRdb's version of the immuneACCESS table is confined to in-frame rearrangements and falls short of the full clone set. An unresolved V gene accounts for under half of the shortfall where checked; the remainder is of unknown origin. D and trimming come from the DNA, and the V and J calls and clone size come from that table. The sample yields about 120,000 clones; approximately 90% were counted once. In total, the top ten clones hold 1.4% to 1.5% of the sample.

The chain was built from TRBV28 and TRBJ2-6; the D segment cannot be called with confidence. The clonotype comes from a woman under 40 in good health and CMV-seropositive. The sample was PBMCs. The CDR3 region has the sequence CASSPPFVVSGANVLTF. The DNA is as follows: TGTGCCAGCAGTCCCCCCTTTGTCGTCTCTGGGGCCAACGTCCTGACTTTC.